This T cell receptor beta chain came from a study of blood T cell repertoires in COVID-19. Whole-study context: Spain, Italy and the United States supplied samples that represented acute and convalescent COVID-19. The cDNA or gDNA used as material had been derived from T cells, B-cell-depleted T cells, or PBMCs.

Enrolled during active infection, Seattle patients were then followed longitudinally. In the source study's methods: Scientists estimated how many nucleated cells there were by amplifying reference gene primers. This table comes from immunoSEQ multiplex PCR, and its TCRdb copy is limited to in-frame clones, with some not included. V, J and clone size were drawn from that table, and D and trimming were deduced from the DNA. This table holds fewer than 250,000 clones, 85% found once. This sequence originates from a man in his 60s with COVID-19, enrolled during active disease. Sequenced sample: peripheral blood.

CDR3 DNA: TGTGCCACCAGTGATATGGGGCAGGGGGAGACCGGGGAGCTGTTTTTT. It translates to CATSDMGQGETGELFF. The V gene is TRBV24-1, the J gene TRBJ2-2, with TRBD1 matching 7 bases. Germline CDR1 is KGHDR and CDR2 is SFDVKD. The CDR3 runs 16 residues. Trimming took 3 bases from V and 5 from J; bases not matched to a gene: 8.